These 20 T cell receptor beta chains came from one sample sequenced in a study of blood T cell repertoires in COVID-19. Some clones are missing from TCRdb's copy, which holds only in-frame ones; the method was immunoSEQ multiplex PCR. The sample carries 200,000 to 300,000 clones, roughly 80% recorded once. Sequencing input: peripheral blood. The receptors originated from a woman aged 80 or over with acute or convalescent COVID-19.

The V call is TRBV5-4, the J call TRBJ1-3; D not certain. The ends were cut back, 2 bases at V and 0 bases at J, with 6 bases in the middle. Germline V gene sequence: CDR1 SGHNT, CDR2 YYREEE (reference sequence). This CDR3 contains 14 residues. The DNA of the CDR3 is TGTGCCAGCAGCTTCCACAACTCTGGAAACACCATATATTTT. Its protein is CASSFHNSGNTIYF.

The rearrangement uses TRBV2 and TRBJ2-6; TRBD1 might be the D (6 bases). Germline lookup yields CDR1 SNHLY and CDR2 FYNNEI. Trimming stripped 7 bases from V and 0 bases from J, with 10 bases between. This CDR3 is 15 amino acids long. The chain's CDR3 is CASKGQISGANVLTF. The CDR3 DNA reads TGTGCCAGCAAGGGACAAATCTCTGGGGCCAACGTCCTGACTTTC.

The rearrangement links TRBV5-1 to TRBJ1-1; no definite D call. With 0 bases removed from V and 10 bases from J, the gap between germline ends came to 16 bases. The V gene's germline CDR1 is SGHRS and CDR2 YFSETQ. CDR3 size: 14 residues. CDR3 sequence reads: CASSLGNEGPRAFF. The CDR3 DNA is TGCGCCAGCAGCTTGGGTAACGAGGGCCCGCGAGCTTTCTTT.

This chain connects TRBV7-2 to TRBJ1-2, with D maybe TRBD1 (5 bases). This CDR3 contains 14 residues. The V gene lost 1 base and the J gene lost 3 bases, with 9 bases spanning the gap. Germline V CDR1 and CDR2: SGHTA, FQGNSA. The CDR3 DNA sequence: TGTGCCAGCAGCTTAGGGGGCTGGGACTATGGCTACACCTTC. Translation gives CASSLGGWDYGYTF.

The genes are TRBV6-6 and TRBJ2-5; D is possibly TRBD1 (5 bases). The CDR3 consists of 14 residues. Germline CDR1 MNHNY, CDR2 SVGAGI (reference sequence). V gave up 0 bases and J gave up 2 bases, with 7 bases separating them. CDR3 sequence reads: CASSYSGAQETQYF. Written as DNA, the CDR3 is TGTGCCAGCAGTTACTCAGGGGCACAAGAGACCCAGTACTTC.

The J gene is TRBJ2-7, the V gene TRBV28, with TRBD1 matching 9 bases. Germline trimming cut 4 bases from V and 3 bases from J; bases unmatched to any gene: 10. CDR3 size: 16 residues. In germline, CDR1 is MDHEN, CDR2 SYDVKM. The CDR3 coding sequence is TGTGCCAGCAGTTCCGCCGGGACAGGGAAGGTCTACGAGCAGTACTTC. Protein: CASSSAGTGKVYEQYF.

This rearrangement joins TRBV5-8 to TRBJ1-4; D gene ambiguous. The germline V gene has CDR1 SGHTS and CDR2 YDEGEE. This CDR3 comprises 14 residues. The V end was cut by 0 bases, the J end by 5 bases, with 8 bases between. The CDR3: CASSLGGRNEKLFF. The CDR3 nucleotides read TGTGCCAGCAGCTTGGGAGGGCGGAATGAAAAACTGTTTTTT.

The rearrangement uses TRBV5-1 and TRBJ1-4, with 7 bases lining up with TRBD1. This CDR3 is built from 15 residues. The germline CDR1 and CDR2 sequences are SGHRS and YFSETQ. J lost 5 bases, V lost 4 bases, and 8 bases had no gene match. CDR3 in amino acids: CASSAAQGMNEKLFF. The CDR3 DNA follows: TGCGCCAGCAGCGCCGCACAGGGGATGAATGAAAAACTGTTTTTT.

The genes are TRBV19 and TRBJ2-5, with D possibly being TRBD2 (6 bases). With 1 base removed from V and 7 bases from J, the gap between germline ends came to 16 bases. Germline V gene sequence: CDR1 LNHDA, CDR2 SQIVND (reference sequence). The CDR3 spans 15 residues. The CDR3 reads CASSIAVRGTGTQYF. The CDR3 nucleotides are TGTGCCAGTAGTATAGCCGTCCGGGGGACGGGGACCCAGTACTTC.

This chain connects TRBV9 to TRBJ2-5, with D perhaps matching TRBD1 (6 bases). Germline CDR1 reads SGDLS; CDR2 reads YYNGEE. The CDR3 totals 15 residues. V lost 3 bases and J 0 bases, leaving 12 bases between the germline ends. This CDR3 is CASSALQGNQETQYF. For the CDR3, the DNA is TGTGCCAGCAGCGCCCTACAGGGAAACCAAGAGACCCAGTACTTC.

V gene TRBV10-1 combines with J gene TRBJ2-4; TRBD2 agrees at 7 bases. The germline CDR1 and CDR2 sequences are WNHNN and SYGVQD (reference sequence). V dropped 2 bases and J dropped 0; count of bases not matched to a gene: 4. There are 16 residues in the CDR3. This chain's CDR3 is CASSETVAGAKNIQYF. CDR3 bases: TGCGCCAGCAGTGAGACCGTAGCGGGAGCCAAAAACATTCAGTACTTC.

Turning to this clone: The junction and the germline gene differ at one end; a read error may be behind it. CDR3 nucleotides: TGTGCTAGCAGCTTATGGGAGGGAGATACGCAGTATTTT. Encoded protein: CASSLWEGDTQYF. The chain recombines TRBV7-7 with TRBJ2-3; 7 bases match TRBD2. There are 13 residues in the CDR3. The germline V gene encodes CDR1 SSHAT and CDR2 FNYEAQ (reference sequence).

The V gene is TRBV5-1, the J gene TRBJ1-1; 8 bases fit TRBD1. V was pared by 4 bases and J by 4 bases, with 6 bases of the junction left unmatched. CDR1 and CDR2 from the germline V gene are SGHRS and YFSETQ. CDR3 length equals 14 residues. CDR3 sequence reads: CASSRGQGITEAFF. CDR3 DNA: TGCGCCAGCAGCCGAGGACAGGGAATCACTGAAGCTTTCTTT.

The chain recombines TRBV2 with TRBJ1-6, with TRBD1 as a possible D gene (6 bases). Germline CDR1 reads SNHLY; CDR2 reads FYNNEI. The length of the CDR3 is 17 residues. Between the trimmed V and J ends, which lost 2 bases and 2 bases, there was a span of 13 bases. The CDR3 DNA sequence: TGTGCCAGCAGTGAATTGGGCGGGGGCCCCTATAATTCACCCCTCCACTTT. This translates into CASSELGGGPYNSPLHF.

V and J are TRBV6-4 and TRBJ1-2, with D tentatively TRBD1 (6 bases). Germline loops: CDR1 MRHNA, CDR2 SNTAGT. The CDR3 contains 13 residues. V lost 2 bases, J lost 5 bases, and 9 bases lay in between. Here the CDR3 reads CASSDGQGYGYTF. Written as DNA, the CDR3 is TGTGCCAGCAGTGACGGGCAGGGGTATGGCTACACCTTC.

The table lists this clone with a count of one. This CDR3 is CASSYEGGEKLFF. Written as DNA, the CDR3 is TGTGCCAGCAGTTACGAGGGAGGTGAAAAACTGTTTTTT. The chain combines TRBV6-6 with TRBJ1-4, with D hard to call. The V gene's germline CDR1 is MNHNY and CDR2 SVGAGI (reference sequence). The V gene lost 2 bases and the J gene lost 7 bases, with 8 bases spanning the gap. CDR3 length: 13 residues.

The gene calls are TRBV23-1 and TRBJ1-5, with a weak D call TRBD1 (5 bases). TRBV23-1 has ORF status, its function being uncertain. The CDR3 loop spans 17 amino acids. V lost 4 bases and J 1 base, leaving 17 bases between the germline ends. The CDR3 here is CASSPIVGRVSNQPQHF. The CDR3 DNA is TGCGCCAGCAGTCCCATCGTCGGCAGGGTAAGCAATCAGCCCCAGCATTTT.

Here the CDR3 DNA reads TGTGCCAGCAGACGACACGGAAACTATGGCTACACCTTC. This codes for CASRRHGNYGYTF. V gene TRBV6-5 combines with J gene TRBJ1-2; D remains ambiguous. The germline V gene has CDR1 MNHEY and CDR2 SVGAGI. The CDR3 runs to 13 residues. V was pared by 6 bases and J by 2 bases, with 10 bases between.

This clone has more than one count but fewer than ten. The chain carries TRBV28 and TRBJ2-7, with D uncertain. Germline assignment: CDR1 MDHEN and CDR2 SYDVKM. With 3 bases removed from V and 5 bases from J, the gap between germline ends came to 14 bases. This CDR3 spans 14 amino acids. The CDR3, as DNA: TGTGCCAGCAGTTTGCCAGGTTCCCCTCACGAGCAGTACTTC. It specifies CASSLPGSPHEQYF.

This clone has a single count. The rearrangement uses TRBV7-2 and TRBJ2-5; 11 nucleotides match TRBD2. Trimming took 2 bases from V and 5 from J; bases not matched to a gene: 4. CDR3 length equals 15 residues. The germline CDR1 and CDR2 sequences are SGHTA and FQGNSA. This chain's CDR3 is CASSLSLAGVETQYF. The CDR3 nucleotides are TGTGCCAGCAGCTTATCACTAGCGGGGGTCGAGACCCAGTACTTC.